The source of this T cell receptor beta chain is a study of blood T cell repertoires in COVID-19. As processed by the authors: Cell counts per sample came from amplifying reference gene primers. Libraries were prepared by immunoSEQ multiplex PCR; TCRdb keeps only in-frame clonotypes and omits some of them. V, J and clone size are taken as reported in that table, and D and trimming were inferred from the DNA itself. Among under 350,000 clones listed, 80% to 95% were seen once. As to this clone: This sample includes further DNA sequences coding for the same CDR3.

Sequences were obtained from peripheral blood. This TCR was sampled from a woman aged 25 to 39 with COVID-19, enrolled during active disease.

CDR3 DNA sequence: TGCGCCAGCAGCCCCGAGACAGGTGAAGCTTTCTTT. It yields the protein CASSPETGEAFF. The chain is built from TRBV5-1 and TRBJ1-1, with D perhaps TRBD1 (6 bases). Germline CDR1 SGHRS, CDR2 YFSETQ. Trimming took off 4 bases at V and 7 bases at J, with 11 bases between the two ends. This CDR3 has 12 residues.